Presented here are 28 T cell receptor beta chains from one specimen sequenced in a study of tissue T cells after allogeneic stem cell transplantation (dated by TCRdb to between 2021 and 2022). In light of the paper, this sample's time point label describes: mouse harvest day 7 after allogeneic transplant. Mouse grafts combined 10^7 T-cell-depleted bone marrow cells with 10^6 splenic CD5+ T cells, given via tail vein injection. To prepare the library, the immunoSEQ multiplex PCR assay was applied. TCRdb obtained this table from immuneACCESS and retained in-frame rearrangements with V and J assigned. These tables miss some clones; where compared with another copy, unresolved V genes account for less than half of the shortfall, and the remainder is unexplained. This sample gives approximately 6,700 clones in total; 50% of them show up just once. The top ten clonotypes cover approximately 3.6% of the sample.

The sample consisted of gut tissue. The receptors were gathered from a female BALB/c mouse given C57BL/6 T cells with graft-versus-host disease after an allogeneic hematopoietic cell transplant.

Regarding this clone: Genes and germline are mouse. The CDR3 is cut off 1 residue early in the read; its end comes from the germline J gene. The genes are TRBV13-1 and TRBJ2-7, with 7 positions matching TRBD1. The germline V gene has CDR1 NSHNY and CDR2 SYGAGN. V dropped 3 bases and J dropped 0; count of bases not matched to a gene: 3. The CDR3 is made up of 14 amino acids. The covered CDR3 bases are TGTGCCAGCAGTGCCTCAGGGGGCTCCTATGAACAGTAC. It yields the protein CASSASGGSYEQY. Given in full, the CDR3 is CASSASGGSYEQYF.

With respect to this clone: The gene symbols are mouse symbols. Sequencing ends 1 residue short of the CDR3 end; the germline J gene provides the rest. The chain couples TRBV5 to TRBJ2-4; 13 bases align to TRBD2. The CDR3 runs 17 residues. The trim removed 3 bases at V and 1 base at J, leaving 4 bases unmatched. CDR1 is LGHNA, CDR2 YNLKQL, per germline (reference sequence). CDR3 residues: CASSHRTGGAGQNTLYF. The sequenced CDR3 bases are TGTGCCAGCAGCCACCGGACTGGGGGGGCGGGTCAAAACACCTTGTAC.

As to this clone: All gene names here are mouse names. The read terminates 1 residue before the CDR3 end, so the remaining end is supplied by the germline J gene. The chain joins TRBV26 to TRBJ2-5, with TRBD2 matching 8 bases. Germline CDR1 reads KGHPV; CDR2 reads FQNQEV (reference sequence). J lost 4 bases, V lost 3 bases, and 3 bases had no gene match. The CDR3 covers 14 residues. Partial CDR3 DNA: TGTGCCAGCAGTCTTTGGGGGGGGAAAGACACCCAGTAC. Translating gives CASSLWGGKDTQY. The entire CDR3 protein is CASSLWGGKDTQYF.

On this clone itself: Mouse germline and gene names are used. Read coverage stops 1 residue before the CDR3 terminus; the germline J gene supplies the remainder. This chain connects TRBV3 to TRBJ1-2, with a weak D call TRBD1 (6 bases). Between the trimmed V and J ends, which lost 2 bases and 3 bases, there was a span of 10 bases. The CDR3 contains 14 residues. Germline V gene lookup returns CDR1 SNHLY and CDR2 FYNGKV (reference sequence). The CDR3: CASSLNREDSDYTF. The covered CDR3 bases are TGTGCCAGCAGCTTAAACAGGGAAGACTCCGACTACACC.

In regard to this clone: The gene names here belong to mouse. The read is 1 residue too short to cover the CDR3 end, so that end is filled in from the germline J gene. The chain has TRBV3 and TRBJ1-5, with 11 bases matching TRBD1. Trimming took 4 bases from V and 4 from J; bases not matched to a gene: 0. There are 14 residues in the CDR3. Germline lookup yields CDR1 SNHLY and CDR2 FYNGKV (reference sequence). CDR3 sequence reads: CASSWDRGNQAPLF. The part of the CDR3 DNA that was read is TGTGCCAGCAGCTGGGACAGGGGGAACCAGGCTCCGCTT.

This clone is classed as large. Genes here carry mouse names. Sequencing ends 1 residue short of the CDR3 end; the germline J gene provides the rest. The V and J genes are TRBV19 and TRBJ2-7, with D tentatively TRBD2 (7 bases). Germline CDR1 and CDR2: FNHDT and SITEND (reference sequence). V was shortened by 7 bases and J by 4 bases, with 12 bases between the two germline ends. This CDR3 has 12 residues. The DNA read from the CDR3 is TGTGCCAGCCTGGGGGCTCTATATGAACAGTAC. Protein product: CASLGALYEQY. The whole CDR3 is CASLGALYEQYF.

With respect to this clone: The genes and germline here are from mouse. Sequencing ends 1 residue short of the CDR3 end; the germline J gene provides the rest. The V gene is TRBV15, the J gene TRBJ2-4; 10 bases align to TRBD2. The V gene's germline CDR1 is SGHND and CDR2 FRSKSL. Losses at the gene ends were 5 bases for V and 0 bases for J; bases not matched to a gene: 2. The CDR3 has 15 residues. This CDR3 reads CASSRDWGSQNTLYF. The sequenced part of the CDR3 DNA is TGTGCCAGCAGTCGGGACTGGGGAAGTCAAAACACCTTGTAC.

Concerning this clone itself: The gene symbols are mouse symbols. The CDR3 extends 1 residue past the end of the read, so its final part is completed from the germline J gene. The rearrangement links TRBV4 to TRBJ1-1; D remains unclear. Trimming removed 4 bases from V and 5 bases from J, with 5 bases in between. This CDR3 is 11 amino acids long. The germline gives CDR1 LGHDT, CDR2 YNNKQL (reference sequence). The CDR3 DNA, read in part, is TGTGCCAGCAGCTTTGGGACAGAAGTCTTC. Protein product: CASSFGTEVF. The entire CDR3 sequence reads CASSFGTEVFF.

Note on this clone: Genes here carry mouse names. The read is 1 residue too short to cover the CDR3 end, so that end is filled in from the germline J gene. The gene calls are TRBV26 and TRBJ1-6, with D possibly being TRBD1 (5 bases). TRBJ1-6 belongs to the ORF category, with a function that is uncertain. CDR3 size: 15 residues. Germline assignment: CDR1 KGHPV and CDR2 FQNQEV (reference sequence). Trimming pared 4 bases from V and 3 bases from J, leaving 10 bases between. CDR3 in amino acids: CASSQGQIYNSPLYF. CDR3 DNA, as far as it was read: TGTGCCAGCAGTCAAGGACAAATCTATAATTCGCCCCTCTAC.

This clone is medium-sized by share. The gene names here belong to mouse. The sequenced fragment ends 1 residue before the CDR3 boundary, so the rest is inferred from the germline J gene. This sequence joins TRBV26 and TRBJ1-3; 7 nucleotides agree with TRBD1. This CDR3 contains 14 residues. CDR1 and CDR2 (germline): KGHPV, FQNQEV (reference sequence). J gave up 4 bases and V 3 bases, and 3 bases lay outside the gene matches. The CDR3 bases that were read are TGTGCCAGCAGTCTTGGGACAGACGGAAATACGCTCTAT. The encoded protein is CASSLGTDGNTLY. The full CDR3 is CASSLGTDGNTLYF.

As regards this clone: The genes are named according to mouse. Sequencing ends 1 residue short of the CDR3 end; the germline J gene provides the rest. The chain uses TRBV12-1 and TRBJ2-3, with 8 bases that match TRBD2. The junction had 5 bases not matched to a gene; V was cut back by 4 bases and J by 0 bases. The CDR3 totals 15 residues. Germline V gives CDR1 SGHSN, CDR2 HYEKVE. The CDR3 sequence is CASSPGGASAETLYF. CDR3 bases read: TGTGCCAGCTCCCCCGGGGGGGCTAGTGCAGAAACGCTGTAT.

A word on this clone: Gene names and germline match the mouse. The missing CDR3 end, 1 residue past where the read stops, is filled in from the germline J gene. The V and J genes are TRBV26 and TRBJ1-6; D uncertain. TRBJ1-6 is an open reading frame whose function is uncertain. V was pared by 1 base and J by 4 bases, with 5 bases between. The CDR3 totals 14 residues. Germline CDR1 is KGHPV and CDR2 is FQNQEV (reference sequence). The CDR3 spells CASSLYQYNSPLYF. The sequenced part of the CDR3 DNA is TGTGCCAGCAGTCTGTACCAATATAATTCGCCCCTCTAC.

This clone occurred a few times. All gene names here are mouse names. The CDR3 extends 1 residue past the end of the read, so its final part is completed from the germline J gene. The genes are TRBV29 and TRBJ1-5; 9 positions agree with TRBD1. Germline V gene lookup returns CDR1 MSHET and CDR2 SYDVDS. The length of the CDR3 is 13 residues. The junction had 6 bases not matched to a gene; V was cut back by 7 bases and J by 8 bases. CDR3 bases read: TGTGCTAGCACCCCGGGACAGGGAGAGGCTCCGCTT. It yields the protein CASTPGQGEAPL. The entire CDR3 sequence reads CASTPGQGEAPLF.

This clone was seen only a few times. Genes and germline come from the mouse. The CDR3 end falls 1 residue outside the read, so it is completed with the germline J gene. J is TRBJ2-1 and V is TRBV26; 7 bases agree with TRBD1. The CDR3 totals 13 residues. J was trimmed by 4 bases and V by 4 bases; bases with no gene match: 1. CDR1 and CDR2 from the germline V gene are KGHPV and FQNQEV (reference sequence). The sequenced CDR3 bases are TGTGCCAGCAGTCAGACAGGGTATGCTGAGCAGTTC. It encodes CASSQTGYAEQF. The full CDR3 is CASSQTGYAEQFF.

With regard to this clone: Gene names are mouse gene names. The read terminates 1 residue ahead of where the CDR3 ends, so the germline J gene completes it. The chain links TRBV3 to TRBJ1-5; D gene uncertain. Germline assignment: CDR1 SNHLY and CDR2 FYNGKV (reference sequence). The CDR3 sequence is 14 residues long. V was trimmed by 1 base and J by 0 bases, leaving 4 bases between them. The DNA read from the CDR3 is TGTGCCAGCAGCTTAGGGGTTAACAACCAGGCTCCGCTT. Translation: CASSLGVNNQAPL. The whole CDR3 is CASSLGVNNQAPLF.

Comments on this clone: Mouse germline and gene names are used. The CDR3 end is not reached by the read, which stops 1 residue before it; the germline J gene fills it in. This sequence joins TRBV26 and TRBJ2-3; tentative D call: TRBD2 (6 bases). Germline CDR1 is KGHPV and CDR2 is FQNQEV (reference sequence). Trimming cost V 3 bases and J 0 bases, with 10 bases left between them. The CDR3 contains 15 residues. The DNA read from the CDR3 is TGTGCCAGCAGTCTACCCTGGGGTAGTGCAGAAACGCTGTAT. This sequence encodes CASSLPWGSAETLY. The CDR3 in its entirety is CASSLPWGSAETLYF.

On this clone: Gene names and germline refer to mouse. The CDR3 end lies 1 residue beyond the end of the read and is filled in from the germline J gene. The V and J genes are TRBV3 and TRBJ2-4, with TRBD2 matching over 7 bases. The V and J ends lost 6 bases and 0 bases, in that order; junction bases with no gene match: 6. Germline V lookup: CDR1 SNHLY, CDR2 FYNGKV (reference sequence). This CDR3 is built from 15 residues. The CDR3 spells CASRPTGPSQNTLYF. The CDR3 DNA, read in part, is TGTGCCAGCAGACCGACTGGGCCTAGTCAAAACACCTTGTAC.

This clone has more than one count but fewer than ten. Genes and germline are mouse. The CDR3 is cut off 1 residue early in the read; its end comes from the germline J gene. The chain employs TRBV26 and TRBJ1-5, with D possibly matching TRBD1 (6 bases). Germline loops: CDR1 KGHPV, CDR2 FQNQEV (reference sequence). The V end was cut by 6 bases, the J end by 3 bases, with 15 bases between. The CDR3 is made up of 15 amino acids. The sequenced part of the CDR3 DNA is TGTGCCAGCAGCCCCACAGGGATTTTCAACCAGGCTCCGCTT. Protein product: CASSPTGIFNQAPL. In full, the CDR3 is CASSPTGIFNQAPLF.

Remarks on this clone: Genes and germline come from the mouse. The DNA ends 1 residue before the CDR3 does, and the rest of the CDR3 is filled in from the germline J gene. The gene calls are TRBV12-2 and TRBJ2-5; TRBD2 matches at 7 bases. The CDR3 has 16 amino acids. V shed 0 bases, J shed 0 bases, and the junction held 5 bases outside the gene matches. The germline gives CDR1 SGHLS, CDR2 HYDKME. The CDR3 protein is CASSLVLGVNQDTQYF. The covered CDR3 bases are TGTGCCAGCTCTCTCGTTCTGGGGGTTAACCAAGACACCCAGTAC. The full variable domain, with the rest looked up from reference TRBV12-2 and TRBJ2-5, is NSGVVQSPRYIIKGKGERSILKCIPISGHLSVAWYQQTQGQELKFFIQHYDKMERDKGNLPSRFSVQQFDDYHSEMNMSALELEDSAVYFCASSLVLGVNQDTQYFGPGTRLLVL.

The sample holds a few counts of this clone. The gene names here belong to mouse. The sequenced CDR3 bases are TGTGCCAGCAGTCCGACAGGGGGACGAAACGAAAGATTATTT. Translation: CASSPTGGRNERLF. The CDR3, in full, reads CASSPTGGRNERLFF. The chain recombines TRBV26 with TRBJ1-4; 9 nucleotides match TRBD1. Coverage ceases 1 residue before the CDR3 finishes, and the germline J gene fills in the end. Germline V gives CDR1 KGHPV, CDR2 FQNQEV (reference sequence). This CDR3 has 15 residues. J lost 5 bases, V lost 4 bases, and 5 bases had no gene match.

This clone was seen only once. The gene names here belong to mouse. The CDR3 end lies 1 residue beyond the end of the read and is filled in from the germline J gene. V usage is TRBV3 and J usage is TRBJ2-4; D gene uncertain. V was trimmed by 4 bases and J by 0 bases, leaving 5 bases between them. Looked up from germline, CDR1 is SNHLY and CDR2 is FYNGKV (reference sequence). The CDR3 consists of 13 residues. The covered CDR3 bases are TGTGCCAGCAGCTCCGATAGTCAAAACACCTTGTAC. It yields the protein CASSSDSQNTLY. The entire CDR3 sequence reads CASSSDSQNTLYF.

This clone is termed medium-sized. Genes and germline come from the mouse. The read terminates 1 residue ahead of where the CDR3 ends, so the germline J gene completes it. The V gene is TRBV3, the J gene TRBJ2-7; 8 bases are shared with TRBD2. This CDR3 comprises 12 residues. The germline V gene encodes CDR1 SNHLY and CDR2 FYNGKV (reference sequence). The V gene end was trimmed by 5 bases and the J gene end by 5 bases; junction bases not matched to a gene: 2. Incomplete CDR3 DNA: TGTGCCAGCAGCGCCTGGGGGGATGAACAGTAC. This gives the protein CASSAWGDEQY. The complete CDR3 protein is CASSAWGDEQYF.

This clone was recorded a few times. The genes and germline here are from mouse. The read ends 1 residue before the CDR3 terminus; that terminus is restored from the germline J gene. The V gene is TRBV31, the J gene TRBJ1-4, with D perhaps TRBD1 (6 bases). Germline V gene lookup returns CDR1 GKSSPN and CDR2 SITVG. Deletions cut 0 bases from V and 4 bases from J, with 9 bases between. This CDR3 spans 14 amino acids. Partial CDR3 DNA: TGTGCCTGGAGTCTAAGGGGGAGCAACGAAAGATTATTT. This codes for CAWSLRGSNERLF. The whole CDR3 protein is CAWSLRGSNERLFF.

This clone came up a few times. Each gene name is a mouse one. The read halts 1 residue ahead of the CDR3 end, with the missing end drawn from the germline J gene. The chain has TRBV15 and TRBJ2-7; 8 bases line up with TRBD2. The CDR3 is made up of 14 amino acids. J gave up 2 bases and V 5 bases, and 5 bases lay outside the gene matches. Germline CDR1 reads SGHND; CDR2 reads FRSKSL. The DNA read from the CDR3 is TGTGCCAGCAGTCCCCGGACTGGGCCCTATGAACAGTAC. Protein product: CASSPRTGPYEQY. The whole CDR3 reads CASSPRTGPYEQYF.

In regard to this clone: Mouse gene names and germline throughout. Read sequence stops 1 residue before the CDR3 end, and the germline J gene provides the missing end. The rearrangement joins TRBV15 to TRBJ2-3; D not resolved. Deletions cut 4 bases from V and 0 bases from J, with 2 bases between. The length of the CDR3 is 12 residues. Germline CDR1 SGHND, CDR2 FRSKSL. The part of the CDR3 DNA that was read is TGTGCCAGCAGTTACAGTGCAGAAACGCTGTAT. As protein: CASSYSAETLY. In full, the CDR3 reads CASSYSAETLYF. The complete variable domain, with remaining parts taken from reference TRBV15 and TRBJ2-3, reads DAGVTQTPRHEVAEKGQTIILKCEPVSGHNDLFWYRQTKIQGLELLSYFRSKSLMEDGGAFKDRFKAEMLNSSFSTLKIQPTEPKDSAVYLCASSYSAETLYFGSGTRLTVL.

A remark on this clone: This likely came from a read error, as a far larger clone is one base away. The listed genes are named as in mouse. The sequence runs out 1 residue before the end of the CDR3; the remainder is reconstructed from the germline J gene. The gene calls are TRBV13-1 and TRBJ2-7; TRBD2 matches at 14 bases. Looked up from germline, CDR1 is NSHNY and CDR2 is SYGAGN. This CDR3 contains 15 residues. The CDR3 reads CASCDGGLGGLEQYF. The CDR3 DNA, read in part, is TGTGCCAGCTGTGATGGGGGACTGGGGGGGCTTGAACAGTAC.

Only a few counts were recorded for this clone. Any gene name here is a mouse gene name. The sequenced fragment ends 1 residue before the CDR3 boundary, so the rest is inferred from the germline J gene. The gene calls are TRBV26 and TRBJ2-7; D may be TRBD1 or TRBD2 (5 bases each). Germline V gene data show CDR1 as KGHPV and CDR2 as FQNQEV (reference sequence). This CDR3 has 12 amino acids. Trimming pared 6 bases from V and 2 bases from J, leaving 8 bases between. The part of the CDR3 DNA that was read is TGTGCCAGCAGGGGGACCGCCTATGAACAGTAC. Translation: CASRGTAYEQY. The CDR3 in full is CASRGTAYEQYF.

The table lists this clone with a few counts. The genes are named according to mouse. The read ends 1 residue before the CDR3 terminus; that terminus is restored from the germline J gene. The chain joins TRBV26 to TRBJ2-7, with 9 positions matching TRBD2. CDR1 is KGHPV, CDR2 FQNQEV, per germline (reference sequence). The V segment lost 0 bases and the J segment 6 bases; nucleotides outside the gene matches: 3. CDR3 length: 14 amino acids. This CDR3 is CASSLSGGALEQYF. CDR3 DNA (partial): TGTGCCAGCAGTCTGTCTGGGGGGGCGCTTGAACAGTAC.